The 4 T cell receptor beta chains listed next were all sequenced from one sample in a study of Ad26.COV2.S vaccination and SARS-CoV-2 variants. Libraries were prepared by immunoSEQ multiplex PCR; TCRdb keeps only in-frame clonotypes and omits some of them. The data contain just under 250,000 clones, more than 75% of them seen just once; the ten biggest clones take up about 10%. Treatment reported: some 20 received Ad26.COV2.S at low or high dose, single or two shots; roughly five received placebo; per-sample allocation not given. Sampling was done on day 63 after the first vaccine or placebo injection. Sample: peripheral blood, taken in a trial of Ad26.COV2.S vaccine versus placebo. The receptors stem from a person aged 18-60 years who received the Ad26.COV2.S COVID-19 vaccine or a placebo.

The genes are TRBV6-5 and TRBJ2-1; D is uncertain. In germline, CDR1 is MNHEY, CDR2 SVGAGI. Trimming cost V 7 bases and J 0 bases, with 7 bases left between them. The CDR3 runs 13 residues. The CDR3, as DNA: TGTGCCAGCATTGGTGACTCCTACAATGAGCAGTTCTTC. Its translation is CASIGDSYNEQFF.

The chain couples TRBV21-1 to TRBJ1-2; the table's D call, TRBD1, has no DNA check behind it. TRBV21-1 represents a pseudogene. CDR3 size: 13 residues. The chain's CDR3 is CASSKWPYYGYTF. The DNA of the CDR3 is TGTGCCAGCAGCAAATGGCCCTACTATGGCTACACCTTC.

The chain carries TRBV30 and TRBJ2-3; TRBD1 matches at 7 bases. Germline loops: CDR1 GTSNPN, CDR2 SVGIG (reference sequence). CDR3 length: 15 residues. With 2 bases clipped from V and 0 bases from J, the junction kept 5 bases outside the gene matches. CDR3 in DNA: TGTGCCTGGAGTCTGGGACAGCGTAGCACAGATACGCAGTATTTT. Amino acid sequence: CAWSLGQRSTDTQYF.

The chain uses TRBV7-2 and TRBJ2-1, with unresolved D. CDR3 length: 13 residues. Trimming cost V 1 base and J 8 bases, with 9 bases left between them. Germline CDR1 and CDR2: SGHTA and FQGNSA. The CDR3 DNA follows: TGTGCCAGCAGCTTAGAGGACGGGTATGAGCAGTTCTTC. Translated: CASSLEDGYEQFF.